This passage covers 15 T cell receptor beta chains from one sample sequenced in a study of cytomegalovirus exposure and HLA in healthy donors. The study ran its PCR with 60 Vbeta and 13 Jbeta primers. The assay was immunoSEQ multiplex PCR, and TCRdb's table has in-frame clones only and misses some. Of about 120,000 clones in the sample, over 8.5% were seen once. Sequenced material: PBMCs. These receptors all come from a middle-aged woman in good health and CMV-seropositive.

V usage is TRBV6-1 and J usage is TRBJ1-2, with a tentative D call TRBD1 (6 bases). CDR3 size: 12 residues. The germline V and J ends were trimmed by 4 bases and 13 bases, with 16 bases remaining between them. In germline, CDR1 is MNHNS, CDR2 SASEGT. The CDR3: CASSALRGTGTF. The CDR3 DNA reads as TGTGCCAGCAGTGCCCTGAGGGGGACCGGCACCTTC.

This sequence joins TRBV27 and TRBJ1-5; 10 bases fit TRBD1. The CDR3 loop spans 14 amino acids. V lost 6 bases to trimming and J lost 3 bases; unmatched junction nucleotides: 2. Germline CDR1 and CDR2: MNHEY and SMNVEV (reference sequence). The CDR3 DNA is TGTGCCAGCAGGACAGGGGGCCCCAATCAGCCCCAGCATTTT. This codes for CASRTGGPNQPQHF.

This clone has just a few counts. The J gene is TRBJ2-7, the V gene TRBV7-9, with 8 bases matching TRBD2. The CDR3 contains 19 residues. The V gene end was trimmed by 1 base and the J gene end by 4 bases; junction bases not matched to a gene: 18. Germline V CDR1 and CDR2: SEHNR, FQNEAQ (reference sequence). CDR3 in DNA: TGTGCCAGCAGCTTAGTTCGGTCATCCCCCGGGACTAGATCGTACGAGCAGTACTTC. Its protein product is CASSLVRSSPGTRSYEQYF.

The rearrangement uses TRBV7-2 and TRBJ1-3; D is undetermined. The CDR3 runs to 16 residues. Germline loops: CDR1 SGHTA, CDR2 FQGNSA. Trimming cost V 0 bases and J 0 bases, with 9 bases left between them. The CDR3 nucleotides read TGTGCCAGCAGCTTAGCGCGGCCTAGCTCTGGAAACACCATATATTTT. Its protein is CASSLARPSSGNTIYF.

This sequence joins TRBV27 and TRBJ2-7; 11 bases are a match to TRBD1. In germline, CDR1 is MNHEY, CDR2 SMNVEV (reference sequence). The J segment lost 2 bases and the V segment lost 4 bases, leaving 4 bases of the junction unmatched. This CDR3 has 15 residues. The CDR3: CASSSGQGAAYEQYF. CDR3 bases: TGTGCCAGCAGTTCCGGACAGGGGGCAGCCTACGAGCAGTACTTC.

This clone was observed a handful of times. The CDR3 is CASSYSYRSEAFF. The CDR3 bases are TGTGCCAGCAGTTACTCCTACAGGAGTGAAGCTTTCTTT. This chain joins TRBV6-5 and TRBJ1-1; a weak D match, TRBD1 (5 bases). Trimming took 0 bases from V and 7 from J, leaving 9 bases between them. CDR3 length equals 13 residues. The germline gives CDR1 MNHEY, CDR2 SVGAGI.

The chain uses TRBV5-5 and TRBJ2-3, with 8 bases identical to TRBD1. Germline CDR1 SGHKS, CDR2 YYEKEE (reference sequence). With 0 bases clipped from V and 1 base from J, the junction kept 7 bases outside the gene matches. The CDR3 spans 17 residues. As DNA, the CDR3 is TGTGCCAGCAGCTTGGCGGAGACAGGGGAGGGCACAGATACGCAGTATTTT. It is translated as CASSLAETGEGTDTQYF.

Comment on this clone: This sample includes further DNA sequences coding for the same CDR3. The V and J genes are TRBV16 and TRBJ1-1; no firm D call. Germline values: CDR1 KGHSY, CDR2 FQNENV. The CDR3 loop spans 14 amino acids. Trimming left V 0 bases short and J 1 base short, with 6 bases between. As DNA, the CDR3 is TGTGCCAGCAGCCAATCCGGTGGGAACACTGAAGCTTTCTTT. Protein sequence: CASSQSGGNTEAFF.

This clone was seen only a few times. The chain carries TRBV7-6 and TRBJ1-2; 9 nucleotides line up with TRBD1. CDR3 size: 14 residues. Germline V lookup: CDR1 SGHVS, CDR2 FNYEAQ. Losses at the gene ends were 5 bases for V and 7 bases for J; bases not matched to a gene: 8. CDR3 nucleotides: TGTGCCAGCAGCCTAGGTGGGACAGGGCCTGGCTACACCTTC. Its translation is CASSLGGTGPGYTF.

This clone was seen more than once but under ten times. V is TRBV19 and J is TRBJ2-3; D might be TRBD2 (5 bases). CDR1 and CDR2 (germline): LNHDA, SQIVND (reference sequence). The V end was cut by 5 bases, the J end by 3 bases, with 21 bases between. The CDR3 extends over 17 amino acids. The CDR3 protein is CASSASRTTTGTDTQYF. CDR3 in DNA: TGTGCCAGTAGTGCCTCTCGCACTACAACGGGGACAGATACGCAGTATTTT.

This clone was counted between two and nine times. This rearrangement joins TRBV19 to TRBJ1-6; a possible D gene is TRBD1 (6 bases). The CDR3 length is 15 residues. The germline V gene has CDR1 LNHDA and CDR2 SQIVND (reference sequence). The V end lost 5 bases, the J end lost 4 bases, and 12 bases lay between the germline ends. The CDR3 coding sequence is TGTGCCAGTAGTCCCGGACAGACTTATAATTCACCCCTCCACTTT. Its protein product is CASSPGQTYNSPLHF. Supplemented by reference TRBV19 and TRBJ1-6, the full variable domain reads DGGITQSPKYLFRKEGQNVTLSCEQNLNHDAMYWYRQDPGQGLRLIYYSQIVNDFQKGDIAEGYSVSREKKESFPLTVTSAQKNPTAFYLCASSPGQTYNSPLHFGNGTRLTVT.

This clone appeared a few times. This chain's CDR3 is CASSARTTEAFF. In DNA, the CDR3 is TGTGCCAGCAGTGCCCGGACAACCGAAGCTTTCTTT. The chain couples TRBV6-1 to TRBJ1-1, with D maybe TRBD1 (5 bases). The CDR3 consists of 12 residues. V was shortened by 4 bases and J by 8 bases, with 11 bases between the two germline ends. CDR1 and CDR2 from the germline V gene are MNHNS and SASEGT.

In its sample, this clone was seen a few times. The genes are TRBV10-3 and TRBJ1-1; no reliable D call. CDR1 is ENHRY, CDR2 SYGVKD, per germline. The V and J ends lost 5 bases and 1 base respectively, with 11 bases between them. The CDR3 runs to 14 residues. The CDR3 reads CAISYGVANTEAFF. CDR3 bases: TGTGCCATCAGTTACGGGGTGGCGAACACTGAAGCTTTCTTT.

In this sample, this clone turned up a few times. The V and J genes are TRBV30 and TRBJ2-1; 7 positions agree with TRBD1. V shed 2 bases, J shed 7 bases, and the junction held 5 bases outside the gene matches. CDR3 length: 13 residues. From germline, CDR1 is GTSNPN and CDR2 SVGIG (reference sequence). The CDR3 here is CAWSKGAKNEQFF. DNA of the CDR3: TGTGCCTGGAGTAAGGGGGCTAAGAATGAGCAGTTCTTC.

The J gene is TRBJ1-4, the V gene TRBV5-6; no clear D. V was clipped by 4 bases and J by 7 bases, with 14 bases between them. Germline values: CDR1 SGHDT, CDR2 YYEEEE. This CDR3 spans 14 amino acids. The DNA for the CDR3 is TGTGCCAGCAGCACCGGGCTCGGGGTTGAAAAACTGTTTTTT. Residues: CASSTGLGVEKLFF.